This T cell receptor (beta chain) was profiled in a study of human T cells and chemical hapten exposure. Findings of the study overall: TCRs at high frequency, those above 1 in 1000, did not change with DPC sensitization.

TCRdb processed the RACE reads anew with MiXCR; each CDR3 protein has one entry. Of 70,000 to 95,000 distinct CDR3 sequences listed, 8.5% to 9.5% are singletons. The time point: healthy volunteer bleed at 6 weeks. The template was total RNA from unfractionated whole blood. This CDR3 has 15 residues. Germline-derived CDR1 and CDR2 are MNHEY and SVGEGT. V was cut by 3 bases and J by 3 bases, with 11 bases left in between. In this sample, this clonotype turned up many times. The antigen is unknown. The sequenced sample was whole blood. The source is a female donor in good health. Some clones in this sample may be carry-over from other donors' samples. V is TRBV6-2 or TRBV6-3 and J is TRBJ2-2, with a tentative D call TRBD2 (5 bases). The CDR3 here is CASSYLWGDTGELFF. The CDR3 DNA reads as TGTGCCAGCAGTTATCTGTGGGGAGACACCGGGGAGCTGTTTTTT.